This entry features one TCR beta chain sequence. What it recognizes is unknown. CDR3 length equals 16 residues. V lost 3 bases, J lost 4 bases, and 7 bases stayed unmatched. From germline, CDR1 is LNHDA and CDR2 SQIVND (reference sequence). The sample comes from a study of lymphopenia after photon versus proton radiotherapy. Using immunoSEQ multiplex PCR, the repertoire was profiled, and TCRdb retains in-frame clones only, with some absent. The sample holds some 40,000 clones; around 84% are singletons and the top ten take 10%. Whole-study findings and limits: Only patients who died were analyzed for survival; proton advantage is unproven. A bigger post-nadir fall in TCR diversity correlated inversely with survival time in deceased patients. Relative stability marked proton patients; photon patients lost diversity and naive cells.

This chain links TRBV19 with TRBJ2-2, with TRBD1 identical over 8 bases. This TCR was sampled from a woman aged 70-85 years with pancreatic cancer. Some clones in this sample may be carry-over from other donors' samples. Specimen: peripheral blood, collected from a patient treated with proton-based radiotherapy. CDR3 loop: CASSIGDRTTTGELFF. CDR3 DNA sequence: TGTGCCAGTAGTATCGGGGACAGGACCACCACCGGGGAGCTGTTTTTT. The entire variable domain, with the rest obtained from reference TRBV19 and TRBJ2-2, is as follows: DGGITQSPKYLFRKEGQNVTLSCEQNLNHDAMYWYRQDPGQGLRLIYYSQIVNDFQKGDIAEGYSVSREKKESFPLTVTSAQKNPTAFYLCASSIGDRTTTGELFFGEGSRLTVL.